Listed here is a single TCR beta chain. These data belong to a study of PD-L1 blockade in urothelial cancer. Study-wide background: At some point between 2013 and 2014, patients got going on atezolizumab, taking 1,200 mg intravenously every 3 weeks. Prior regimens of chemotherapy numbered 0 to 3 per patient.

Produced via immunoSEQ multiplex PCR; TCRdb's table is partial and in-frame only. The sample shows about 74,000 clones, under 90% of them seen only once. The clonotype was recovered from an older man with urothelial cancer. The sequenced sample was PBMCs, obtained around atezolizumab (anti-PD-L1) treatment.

For the CDR3, the DNA is TGTGCCAGTAGTACGGGTCTCTTGGGCAATCAGCCCCAGCATTTT. Amino acid sequence: CASSTGLLGNQPQHF. The rearrangement links TRBV19 to TRBJ1-5; D gene ambiguous. V gave up 4 bases and J gave up 2 bases, with 12 bases separating them. The CDR3 covers 15 residues. Germline CDR1 LNHDA, CDR2 SQIVND (reference sequence).